A single sample is the source of the 31 T cell receptor beta chains below, sequenced in a study of blood T cell repertoires in COVID-19. Profiled with immunoSEQ multiplex PCR; TCRdb holds only in-frame clones, not every one. The table includes around 360,000 clones, about 87% detected once. The sequencing input was peripheral blood. The origin of the receptors is a woman between 25 and 40 years old with COVID-19, enrolled during active disease.

This rearrangement joins TRBV19 to TRBJ2-1, with 12 bases lining up with TRBD2. Germline CDR1 is LNHDA and CDR2 is SQIVND (reference sequence). CDR3 length equals 19 residues. J was trimmed by 1 base and V by 3 bases; bases with no gene match: 10. DNA for the CDR3: TGTGCCAGTAGTATTGGACTAGCGGGATTAATAGGGTCCTACAATGAGCAGTTCTTC. Amino acid sequence: CASSIGLAGLIGSYNEQFF.

The chain carries TRBV18 and TRBJ2-6, with 10 bases fitting TRBD2. The V gene end was trimmed by 2 bases and the J gene end by 0 bases; junction bases not matched to a gene: 7. The germline V gene encodes CDR1 KGHSH and CDR2 LQKENI. There are 19 residues in the CDR3. This CDR3 is CASSPFDLAGASGANVLTF. DNA for the CDR3: TGTGCCAGCTCACCATTTGATCTAGCGGGAGCCTCTGGGGCCAACGTCCTGACTTTC.

V and J are TRBV11-2 and TRBJ2-1; 9 nucleotides align to TRBD1. The CDR3 covers 17 residues. Germline V CDR1 and CDR2: SGHAT, FQNNGV. Losses at the gene ends were 0 bases for V and 2 bases for J; bases not matched to a gene: 5. DNA of the CDR3: TGTGCCAGCAGCTTAGATCTTGGGACAGGGCCCTACAATGAGCAGTTCTTC. It is translated as CASSLDLGTGPYNEQFF.

The J gene is TRBJ1-3, the V gene TRBV7-6, with 7 bases fitting TRBD1. The junction had 13 bases not matched to a gene; V was cut back by 5 bases and J by 0 bases. The CDR3 is 18 residues long. Germline V gene sequence: CDR1 SGHVS, CDR2 FNYEAQ. CDR3 residues: CASSITLRQGSSGNTIYF. The CDR3 region has the DNA TGTGCCAGCAGCATAACCTTGCGACAGGGAAGCTCTGGAAACACCATATATTTT. The variable domain in full, completed from reference TRBV7-6 and TRBJ1-3, reads GAGVSQSPRYKVTKRGQDVALRCDPISGHVSLYWYRQALGQGPEFLTYFNYEAQQDKSGLPNDRFSAERPEGSISTLTIQRTEQRDSAMYRCASSITLRQGSSGNTIYFGEGSWLTVV.

This clone has just one count. J is TRBJ2-7 and V is TRBV28; 7 bases agree with TRBD1. Germline trimming cut 10 bases from V and 7 bases from J; bases unmatched to any gene: 10. The V gene's germline CDR1 is MDHEN and CDR2 SYDVKM. This CDR3 spans 12 amino acids. CDR3 nucleotides: TGTGCCACCGACGGGACAGAGGGGGAGCAGTACTTC. Its protein product is CATDGTEGEQYF.

CDR3 sequence reads: CASSLRDGTGELFF. DNA of the CDR3: TGTGCCAGCAGCCTGCGGGACGGCACCGGGGAGCTGTTTTTT. The chain joins TRBV5-4 to TRBJ2-2; TRBD2 might be the D (6 bases). Deletions cut 4 bases from V and 4 bases from J, with 11 bases between. The CDR3 covers 14 residues. Germline V gene lookup returns CDR1 SGHNT and CDR2 YYREEE (reference sequence).

The chain is built from TRBV4-1 and TRBJ2-7; unclear D gene. Trimming cost V 4 bases and J 5 bases, with 21 bases left between them. The CDR3 consists of 16 residues. The germline gives CDR1 MGHRA, CDR2 YSYEKL. The CDR3 is CASSRAPAAAGNEQYF. CDR3 coding DNA: TGCGCCAGCAGCCGAGCCCCGGCGGCAGCTGGTAACGAGCAGTACTTC.

The J gene is TRBJ2-1, the V gene TRBV5-1; tentative D call: TRBD1 (6 bases). The CDR3 is made up of 15 amino acids. Germline V gives CDR1 SGHRS, CDR2 YFSETQ. V lost 4 bases and J 8 bases, leaving 19 bases between the germline ends. CDR3 protein: CASSATTGILDEQFF. CDR3 coding DNA: TGCGCCAGCAGCGCTACCACAGGGATACTGGATGAGCAGTTCTTC.

The count of this clone is one. CDR3 amino acids: CASRGQGMSEQFF. As DNA, the CDR3 is TGTGCCAGTCGGGGACAGGGGATGAGTGAGCAGTTCTTC. The rearrangement uses TRBV12-3 or TRBV12-4 and TRBJ2-1, with 10 bases lining up with TRBD1. There are 13 residues in the CDR3. Trimming at V came to 9 bases and at J to 9 bases, leaving 8 bases not matched to a gene.

J is TRBJ1-2 and V is TRBV7-9, with D possibly being TRBD1 (6 bases). V was cut by 3 bases and J by 1 base, with 12 bases left in between. The CDR3 is 15 amino acids. In germline, CDR1 is SEHNR, CDR2 FQNEAQ (reference sequence). CDR3 region: CASSFTQGNNYGYTF. In DNA, the CDR3 is TGTGCCAGCAGCTTCACGCAGGGGAATAACTATGGCTACACCTTC.

V is TRBV19 and J is TRBJ2-2; a weak D match, TRBD2 (6 bases). The CDR3 extends over 14 amino acids. From germline, CDR1 is LNHDA and CDR2 SQIVND (reference sequence). Trimming removed 4 bases from V and 4 bases from J, with 10 bases in between. The CDR3 sequence is CASSKGGATGELFF. The CDR3 bases are TGTGCCAGTAGTAAAGGAGGGGCCACCGGGGAGCTGTTTTTT.

V usage is TRBV6-5 and J usage is TRBJ2-2; D unresolved. CDR3 length: 15 amino acids. Per germline, CDR1 MNHEY and CDR2 SVGAGI. The ends were cut back, 6 bases at V and 6 bases at J, with 17 bases in the middle. The CDR3, as DNA: TGTGCCAGCAGCCTCCAACAATGGCCCCCCGGGGAGCTGTTTTTT. Encoded protein: CASSLQQWPPGELFF.

The chain is built from TRBV6-5 and TRBJ2-1; 7 bases line up with TRBD2. The CDR3 has 12 residues. Germline lookup yields CDR1 MNHEY and CDR2 SVGAGI. V trimming: 5 bases; J trimming: 15 bases; junction bases outside the gene matches: 10. CDR3 in amino acids: CASSPRGRVPFF. As DNA, the CDR3 is TGTGCCAGCAGTCCCCGTGGGAGGGTCCCGTTCTTC.

The chain links TRBV10-3 to TRBJ1-2; 8 nucleotides line up with TRBD1. CDR1 and CDR2 (germline): ENHRY, SYGVKD. This CDR3 comprises 12 residues. Trimming cost V 7 bases and J 4 bases; bases outside gene matches: 2. The CDR3 loop reads CAITDRGYGYTF. In nucleotides, the CDR3 is TGTGCCATCACTGACAGGGGCTATGGCTACACCTTC.

CDR3 in DNA: TGTGCCAGCAGCTCGCGGGAGGGCACCGGGGAGCTGTTTTTT. Translating it yields CASSSREGTGELFF. The chain joins TRBV3-1 (or the pseudogene TRBV3-2) to TRBJ2-2; 9 bases are a match to TRBD2. Germline values: CDR1 LGHDT, CDR2 YNNKEL (reference sequence). The CDR3 loop spans 14 amino acids. After removal of 5 bases from V and 4 bases from J, the junction contained 2 bases not matched to a gene.

The count of this clone is one. The V gene is TRBV6-5, the J gene TRBJ2-7; D is ambiguous. The CDR3 consists of 15 residues. Germline CDR1 MNHEY, CDR2 SVGAGI. Trimming took 5 bases from V and 6 from J, leaving 20 bases between them. CDR3 nucleotides: TGTGCCAGCAGTCCGCGTCCCGAAGCGCGCTCCGAGCAGTACTTC. It yields the protein CASSPRPEARSEQYF.

The V gene is TRBV7-6, the J gene TRBJ2-7; the D gene is possibly TRBD2 (6 bases). The V gene's germline CDR1 is SGHVS and CDR2 FNYEAQ. This CDR3 contains 14 residues. The V and J ends lost 5 bases and 1 base respectively, with 12 bases between them. The CDR3 DNA is TGTGCCAGCAGCCCAGGCGGAGGGTCCTACGAGCAGTACTTC. Translated, it gives CASSPGGGSYEQYF.

This chain links TRBV28 with TRBJ2-7, with TRBD2 matching over 7 bases. Unmatched junction bases numbered 9, after V lost 7 bases and J lost 6 bases. Germline CDR1 is MDHEN and CDR2 is SYDVKM. This CDR3 has 13 residues. The CDR3 sequence is CASIREGSREQYF. For the CDR3, the DNA is TGTGCCAGCATCAGGGAGGGTTCCCGCGAGCAGTACTTC.

The CDR3 DNA reads as TGTGCCACCAGCAGAGTCCGGGACAGGGGGCTAGAGACCCAGTACTTC. This gives the protein CATSRVRDRGLETQYF. The chain combines TRBV15 with TRBJ2-5; 12 bases align to TRBD1. V shed 1 base and J 4 bases; nucleotides not matched to a gene: 4. The germline CDR1 and CDR2 sequences are LNHNV and YYDKDF (reference sequence). This CDR3 has 16 residues.

The chain couples TRBV28 to TRBJ2-3, with D tentatively TRBD1 (10 bases). The CDR3 has 21 amino acids. V was shortened by 6 bases and J by 4 bases, with 35 bases between the two germline ends. The V gene's germline CDR1 is MDHEN and CDR2 SYDVKM. The CDR3 here is CASSNLLGQGMASGEADTQYF. The CDR3 nucleotides are TGTGCCAGCAGCAACCTCTTGGGACAGGGGATGGCTAGCGGGGAGGCAGATACGCAGTATTTT.

V gene TRBV5-5 combines with J gene TRBJ2-5, with D unresolved. The length of the CDR3 is 13 residues. Trimming took off 0 bases at V and 2 bases at J, with 5 bases between the two ends. Germline V gene sequence: CDR1 SGHKS, CDR2 YYEKEE (reference sequence). The CDR3 DNA reads as TGTGCCAGCAGCTTGGTTAGACAAGAGACCCAGTACTTC. This encodes CASSLVRQETQYF.

This chain connects TRBV25-1 to TRBJ2-1; the D gene is possibly TRBD2 (6 bases). The CDR3 is made up of 15 amino acids. Germline lookup yields CDR1 MGHDK and CDR2 SYGVNS. Between the trimmed V and J ends, which lost 4 bases and 7 bases, there was a span of 17 bases. The CDR3 DNA follows: TGTGCCAGCAGTGGTAGGCGGGAAGAGCAGAATGAGCAGTTCTTC. The encoded protein is CASSGRREEQNEQFF.

The table lists this clone with a few counts. The chain couples TRBV4-1 to TRBJ1-3, with 7 bases aligning to TRBD1. After removal of 0 bases from V and 0 bases from J, the junction contained 8 bases not matched to a gene. Germline V gene data show CDR1 as MGHRA and CDR2 as YSYEKL. CDR3 length equals 18 residues. CDR3 sequence (DNA): TGCGCCAGCAGCCAAGATCCAGTAAGGACAGGCTCTGGAAACACCATATATTTT. It encodes CASSQDPVRTGSGNTIYF.

This clone has a single count. CDR3 region: CASSTPGVYGYTF. CDR3 nucleotides: TGTGCCAGTAGTACCCCCGGAGTCTATGGCTACACCTTC. The J gene is TRBJ1-2, the V gene TRBV19; D gene uncertain. The CDR3 sequence is 13 residues long. Per germline, CDR1 LNHDA and CDR2 SQIVND (reference sequence). With 4 bases removed from V and 4 bases from J, the gap between germline ends came to 10 bases.

V usage is TRBV5-1 and J usage is TRBJ2-3; D not resolved. V was clipped by 1 base and J by 2 bases, with 11 bases between them. CDR3 length equals 15 residues. Germline-derived CDR1 and CDR2 are SGHRS and YFSETQ. CDR3: CASSLSVVTTDTQYF. CDR3 bases: TGCGCCAGCAGCTTGTCGGTGGTCACCACAGATACGCAGTATTTT.

This clone was recorded once. The J gene is TRBJ2-1, the V gene TRBV5-4; TRBD1 agrees at 10 bases. The CDR3 has 15 residues. The ends lost 3 bases at V and 4 bases at J; junction bases unmatched: 4. Germline V gene sequence: CDR1 SGHNT, CDR2 YYREEE (reference sequence). The CDR3 is CASSSGTGEYNEQFF. DNA of the CDR3: TGTGCCAGCAGCTCGGGGACAGGGGAGTACAATGAGCAGTTCTTC.

The V and J genes are TRBV24-1 and TRBJ1-2; D possibly corresponds to TRBD1 (6 bases). The V end lost 4 bases, the J end lost 2 bases, and 7 bases lay between the germline ends. From germline, CDR1 is KGHDR and CDR2 SFDVKD. This CDR3 is 13 amino acids long. The CDR3 nucleotides are TGTGCCACCAGTGAAGGGGGAAACTATGGCTACACCTTC. This translates into CATSEGGNYGYTF.

The chain couples TRBV7-9 to TRBJ2-7; 7 nucleotides align to TRBD2. CDR1 SEHNR and CDR2 FQNEAQ come from the germline V gene (reference sequence). With V trimmed by 1 base and J by 5 bases, 5 bases remained unmatched. The CDR3 length is 14 residues. The DNA for the CDR3 is TGTGCCAGCAGCTTAGTGAGGACTAGTGACGAGCAGTACTTC. Amino acid sequence: CASSLVRTSDEQYF.

This chain connects TRBV15 to TRBJ2-7, with D perhaps matching TRBD2 (6 bases). CDR3 length: 14 amino acids. Germline CDR1 and CDR2: LNHNV and YYDKDF (reference sequence). The ends were cut back, 5 bases at V and 2 bases at J, with 13 bases in the middle. CDR3 nucleotide sequence: TGTGCCACCAGCGCAGCCGGGAGCGCCTACGAGCAGTACTTC. Its protein is CATSAAGSAYEQYF.

The chain uses TRBV4-3 and TRBJ1-2; 9 positions match TRBD1. The trim removed 1 base at V and 8 bases at J, leaving 5 bases unmatched. The CDR3 totals 14 residues. Germline CDR1 and CDR2: LGHNA and YSLEER. This chain's CDR3 is CASSQGDRVHGYTF. The CDR3 DNA is TGCGCCAGCAGCCAAGGGGACAGGGTACACGGCTACACCTTC.

The chain recombines TRBV28 with TRBJ2-5; weak D call: TRBD2 (6 bases). CDR3 length: 15 residues. The V end was cut by 5 bases, the J end by 2 bases, with 15 bases between. CDR1 and CDR2 from the germline V gene are MDHEN and SYDVKM. In DNA form, the CDR3 reads TGTGCCAGCAGTCCCCTTGGGGGGTTACAAGAGACCCAGTACTTC. It encodes CASSPLGGLQETQYF.